This passage covers 3 T cell receptor beta chains from one sample sequenced in a study of T cell repertoires in ileal Crohn's disease. Data came from immunoSEQ multiplex PCR; TCRdb stores just in-frame clones and leaves some out. Of 15,000 to 20,000 clones in the sample, around 93% were seen once. The specimen was ileal tissue. The receptors originated from an adult with Crohn's disease.

The CDR3 coding sequence is TGTGCCAGCAGTCTACGGGGTAGCACCTCCTATAATTCACCCCTCCACTTT. Encoded protein: CASSLRGSTSYNSPLHF. The chain carries TRBV28 and TRBJ1-6; unclear D gene. Germline V gene lookup returns CDR1 MDHEN and CDR2 SYDVKM. The CDR3 extends over 17 amino acids. The V and J ends lost 5 bases and 0 bases respectively, with 14 bases between them.

The chain recombines TRBV27 with TRBJ1-6, with 10 nucleotides matching TRBD1. Germline V CDR1 and CDR2: MNHEY, SMNVEV (reference sequence). The junction had 8 bases not matched to a gene; V was cut back by 3 bases and J by 9 bases. The CDR3 sequence is 16 residues long. The CDR3 protein is CASSFGGTGEISPLHF. DNA for the CDR3: TGTGCCAGCAGTTTTGGGGGGACAGGGGAAATTTCACCCCTCCACTTT.

The chain links TRBV9 to TRBJ2-5, with TRBD1 matching over 9 bases. Germline V gene data show CDR1 as SGDLS and CDR2 as YYNGEE. V gave up 3 bases and J gave up 3 bases; unmatched junction bases: 9. This CDR3 has 16 amino acids. CDR3 region: CASSALGTGIKETQYF. The CDR3 DNA sequence: TGTGCCAGCAGCGCCCTGGGGACAGGGATTAAAGAGACCCAGTACTTC.